This paragraph covers one T cell receptor beta chain sequence. Its antigen is still unknown. The sample belongs to a study of tumor-infiltrating lymphocytes in localized non-small cell lung cancer. Study-level information: Tumor tissue and non-adjacent uninvolved lung came from each patient.

Clones were sequenced by immunoSEQ multiplex PCR, and TCRdb holds only the in-frame ones, with some missing. The sample consists of under 8,500 clones, more than 70% of them appearing once. The CDR3 has 14 residues. Trimming removed 1 base from V and 2 bases from J, with 8 bases in between. In germline, CDR1 is LNHDA, CDR2 SQIVND (reference sequence). Findings and limits, study-wide: IM1 and IM2 tumors showed no difference in T-cell fraction. TCRbeta sequencing showed higher T cell infiltration in tumors than uninvolved lung.

This receptor was identified in a human donor with non-small cell lung cancer. The source material was lung tumor tissue. The gene calls are TRBV19 and TRBJ1-1; possible D gene TRBD1, 5 bases. The CDR3 spells CASSIGQFNTEAFF. In nucleotides, the CDR3 is TGTGCCAGTAGTATAGGACAGTTTAACACTGAAGCTTTCTTT.